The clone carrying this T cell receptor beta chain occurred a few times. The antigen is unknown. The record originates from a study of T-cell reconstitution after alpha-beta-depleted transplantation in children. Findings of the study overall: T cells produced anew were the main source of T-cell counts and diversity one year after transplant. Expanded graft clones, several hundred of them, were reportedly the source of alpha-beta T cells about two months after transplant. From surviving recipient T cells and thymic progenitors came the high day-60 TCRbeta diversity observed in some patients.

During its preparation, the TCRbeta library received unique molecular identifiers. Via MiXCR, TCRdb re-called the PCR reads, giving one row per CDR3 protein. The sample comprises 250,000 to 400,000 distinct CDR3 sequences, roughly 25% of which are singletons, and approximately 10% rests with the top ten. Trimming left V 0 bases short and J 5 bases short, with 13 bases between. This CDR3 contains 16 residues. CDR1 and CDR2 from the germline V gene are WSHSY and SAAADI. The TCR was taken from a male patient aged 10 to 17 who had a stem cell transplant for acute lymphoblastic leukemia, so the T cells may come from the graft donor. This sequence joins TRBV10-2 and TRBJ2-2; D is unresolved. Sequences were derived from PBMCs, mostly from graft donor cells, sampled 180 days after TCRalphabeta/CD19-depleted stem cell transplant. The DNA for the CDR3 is TGCGCCAGCAGTGAGTCCGGGCCCTATAGGACCGGGGAGCTGTTTTTT. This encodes CASSESGPYRTGELFF.